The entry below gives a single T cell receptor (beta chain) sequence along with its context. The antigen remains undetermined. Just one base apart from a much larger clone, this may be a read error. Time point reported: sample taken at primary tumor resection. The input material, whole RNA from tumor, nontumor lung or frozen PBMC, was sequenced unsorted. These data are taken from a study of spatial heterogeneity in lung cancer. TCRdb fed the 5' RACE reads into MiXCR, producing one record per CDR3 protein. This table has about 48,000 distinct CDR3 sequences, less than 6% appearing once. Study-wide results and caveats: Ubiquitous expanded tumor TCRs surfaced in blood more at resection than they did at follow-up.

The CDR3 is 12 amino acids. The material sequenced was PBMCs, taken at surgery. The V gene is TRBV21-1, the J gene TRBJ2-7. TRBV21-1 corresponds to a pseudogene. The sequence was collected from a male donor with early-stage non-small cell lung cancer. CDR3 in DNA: TGTGCCATCAGCAAAGGACGGGACGAGCAGTACTTC. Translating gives CAISKGRDEQYF.